These 10 T cell receptor beta chains came from one sample sequenced in a study of CD8 T cells in Susac syndrome. Reverse transcription of about 0.5 to 1 ug RNA was performed with random hexamers. TCRdb re-analysed the immunoSEQ multiplex PCR reads in MiXCR, keeping a single row per CDR3 protein. Here the sample spans approximately 230,000 distinct CDR3 sequences, about 94% being singletons. The sequencing sample was made of CD4+ T cells from PBMCs. The receptors were gathered from a human donor with multiple sclerosis.

V usage is TRBV25-1 and J usage is TRBJ1-2, with a possible D match to TRBD1 (6 bases). The V end was cut by 1 base, the J end by 8 bases, with 11 bases between. From germline, CDR1 is MGHDK and CDR2 SYGVNS. The CDR3 length is 13 residues. This chain's CDR3 is CASSESGERGYTF. In nucleotides, the CDR3 is TGTGCCAGCAGTGAATCAGGGGAGAGGGGCTACACCTTC.

The chain carries TRBV4-2 and TRBJ2-5, with D hard to call. CDR3 size: 16 residues. V shed 0 bases and J shed 5 bases, with 16 bases lying between them. Germline V gene lookup returns CDR1 LGHNA and CDR2 YNFKEQ. Here the CDR3 DNA reads TGTGCCAGCAGCCAAGAAAGGGCGTCTCCTTTGGAGACCCAGTACTTC. Translated: CASSQERASPLETQYF.

This chain uses TRBV6-1 with TRBJ1-1; no reliable D call. Between the trimmed V and J ends, which lost 10 bases and 6 bases, there was a span of 18 bases. The CDR3 contains 13 residues. Germline CDR1 MNHNS, CDR2 SASEGT. The CDR3 protein is CATLIETRAEAFF. The CDR3 DNA reads as TGTGCCACCCTAATAGAGACTCGGGCTGAAGCTTTCTTT.

The table lists this clonotype with a count of one. This sequence joins TRBV30 and TRBJ1-2, with 7 positions matching TRBD1. The CDR3 is 11 amino acids. V dropped 8 bases and J dropped 14; count of bases not matched to a gene: 14. CDR1 is GTSNPN and CDR2 is SVGIG in the germline V gene (reference sequence). The CDR3 sequence is CAGGTVGRSTF. For the CDR3, the DNA is TGTGCCGGGGGGACAGTGGGTAGGTCGACCTTC.

V gene TRBV12-5 combines with J gene TRBJ2-1; D not resolved. The germline V gene encodes CDR1 LGHNT and CDR2 FRNRAP. Trimming shortened V by 9 bases and J by 6 bases, and 12 bases separated the two germline ends. This CDR3 spans 12 amino acids. The CDR3 nucleotides are TGTGCTAGCACCATTGAAATCAATGAGCAGTTCTTC. Translating it yields CASTIEINEQFF. The full variable domain, completed using reference TRBV12-5 and TRBJ2-1, is DARVTQTPRHKVTEMGQEVTMRCQPILGHNTVFWYRQTMMQGLELLAYFRNRAPLDDSGMPKDRFSAEMPDATLATLKIQPSEPRDSAVYFCASTIEINEQFFGPGTRLTVL.

DNA of the CDR3: TGTGCCAGCACCCGCGACCCCTCAACTAATGAAAAACTGTTTTTT. This translates into CASTRDPSTNEKLFF. The chain is built from TRBV6-5 and TRBJ1-4; D is unclear. Germline lookup yields CDR1 MNHEY and CDR2 SVGAGI. The CDR3 contains 15 residues. Trimming removed 7 bases at V and 0 bases at J, with 12 bases between.

V is TRBV25-1 and J is TRBJ2-7; D gene ambiguous. V shed 5 bases and J shed 4 bases, with 12 bases lying between them. Germline assignment: CDR1 MGHDK and CDR2 SYGVNS. CDR3 length equals 13 residues. The CDR3 sequence: CASSTPDRYEQYF. CDR3 nucleotides: TGTGCCAGCAGTACCCCTGATCGGTACGAGCAGTACTTC.

The chain has TRBV14 and TRBJ2-3; TRBD2 might be the D (5 bases). Germline V gene sequence: CDR1 SGHDN, CDR2 FVKESK. Between the trimmed V and J ends, which lost 3 bases and 8 bases, there was a span of 6 bases. CDR3 length: 11 residues. As DNA, the CDR3 is TGTGCCAGCAGCCAGGCGGGTACGCAGTATTTT. Its protein is CASSQAGTQYF.

The rearrangement joins TRBV28 to TRBJ1-4; the match to TRBD1 covers 8 bases. Trimming removed 4 bases from V and 4 bases from J; junction bases left unmatched: 2. The CDR3 has 14 residues. Germline assignment: CDR1 MDHEN and CDR2 SYDVKM. CDR3 amino acids: CASSSTGVNEKLFF. As DNA, the CDR3 is TGTGCCAGCAGTTCGACAGGGGTTAATGAAAAACTGTTTTTT.

In DNA form, the CDR3 reads TGTGCCAGCAGCCAGCGGGGCACCTTATCCTACGAGCAGTACTTC. Translation: CASSQRGTLSYEQYF. The rearrangement joins TRBV5-6 to TRBJ2-7; 7 bases align to TRBD2. The V gene end was trimmed by 4 bases and the J gene end by 1 base; junction bases not matched to a gene: 8. Germline V gene sequence: CDR1 SGHDT, CDR2 YYEEEE. The CDR3 length is 15 residues.